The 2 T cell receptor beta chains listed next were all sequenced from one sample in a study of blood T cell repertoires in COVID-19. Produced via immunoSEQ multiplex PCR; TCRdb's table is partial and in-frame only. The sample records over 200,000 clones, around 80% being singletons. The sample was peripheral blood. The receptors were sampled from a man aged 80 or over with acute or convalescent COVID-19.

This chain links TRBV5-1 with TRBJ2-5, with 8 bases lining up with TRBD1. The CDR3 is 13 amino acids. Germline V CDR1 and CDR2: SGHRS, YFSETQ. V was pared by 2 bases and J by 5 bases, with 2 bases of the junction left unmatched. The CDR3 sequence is CASSFDRGETQYF. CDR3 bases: TGCGCCAGCAGCTTTGACAGGGGTGAGACCCAGTACTTC.

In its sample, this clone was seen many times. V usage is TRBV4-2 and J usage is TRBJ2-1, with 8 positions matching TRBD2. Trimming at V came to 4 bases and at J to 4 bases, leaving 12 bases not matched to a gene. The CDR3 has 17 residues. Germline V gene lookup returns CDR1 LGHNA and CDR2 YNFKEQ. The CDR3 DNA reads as TGTGCCAGCAGCCGGGGCGTTGCTAGCGGGTCTTACAATGAGCAGTTCTTC. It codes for CASSRGVASGSYNEQFF.